The rows below give T cell receptor beta chains drawn from one sample of a study of blood T cell repertoires in COVID-19. TCRdb keeps only in-frame clones here, not all; method: immunoSEQ multiplex PCR. The table has some 70,000 clones, around 87% seen once. Source material: peripheral blood. The receptors were gathered from a man aged 45-65 years with active COVID-19. The CDR3 runs from the conserved cysteine through the conserved F or W. A D gene is named only where the DNA matches it firmly. Size values are once, few and many counts, or a class for expanded clones, and some rows have none.

TRBJ1-1	NA	NA	TRBV6-2/TRBV6-3	TGTGCCAGCAGTTACTCTGGCAGGGGAACTGAAGCTTTCTTT	CASSYSGRGTEAFF
TRBJ2-3	TRBD1	NA	TRBV7-2	TGTGCCAGCAGACACAGGACAGGGAGCACAGATACGCAGTATTTT	CASRHRTGSTDTQYF
TRBJ1-2	TRBD1	NA	TRBV28	TGTGCCAGCAGTTTGCGGACAGGGACCTATGGCTACACCTTC	CASSLRTGTYGYTF
TRBJ1-4	NA	once	TRBV19	TGTGCCAGTAACCCGGAGGGGTCCCCTTTTGAAAAACTGTTTTTT	CASNPEGSPFEKLFF
TRBJ2-3	TRBD1	once	TRBV7-2	TGTGCCAGCAGCTTAGCGCGGGACAGGGAGCCAGATACGCAGTATTTT	CASSLARDREPDTQYF
TRBJ2-5	TRBD1	NA	TRBV18	TGTGCCAGCTCCAGGGGACAGGGACAAGAGACCCAGTACTTC	CASSRGQGQETQYF
TRBJ1-2	NA	NA	TRBV9	TGTGCCAGCAGCGCGCACCAGACGGGCTATGGCTACACCTTC	CASSAHQTGYGYTF
TRBJ1-2	NA	once	TRBV2	TGTGCCAGCAGTGAAACCCGACAGGATCTTACGGGCTACACCTTC	CASSETRQDLTGYTF
TRBJ2-5	NA	NA	TRBV2	TGTGCCAGCAGTGATACAGGGAGAGAGACCCAGTACTTC	CASSDTGRETQYF
TRBJ1-2	TRBD1	NA	TRBV13	TGTGCCAGCAGCCCAACGGGGACAGGGGAAGGCTATGGCTACACCTTC	CASSPTGTGEGYGYTF
TRBJ2-5	NA	NA	TRBV9	TGTGCCAGCAGCGTAGAGGCAGGGGCAGAGACCCAGTACTTC	CASSVEAGAETQYF
TRBJ1-4	NA	few	TRBV9	TGTGCCAGCAGCGTAGGAAGTTCATCACAGGCCAATGAAAAACTGTTTTTT	CASSVGSSSQANEKLFF
TRBJ2-5	TRBD2	NA	TRBV6-5	TGTGCCAGCAGTTACTCGATGGGGGGGGAGACCCAGTACTTC	CASSYSMGGETQYF
TRBJ2-7	NA	NA	TRBV5-4	TGTGCCAGCAGCTTGGATATGGGCCAGGAGCAGTACTTC	CASSLDMGQEQYF
TRBJ2-3	TRBD2	NA	TRBV6-7	TGTGCCAGCAGTCACCCCCCCACCCCCAGCGGGGGAACAGATACGCAGTATTTT	CASSHPPTPSGGTDTQYF
TRBJ1-1	TRBD1	NA	TRBV9	TGTGCCAGCAGCCCTTCCGGGACAGGGGGCGTTAAGGTTGAAGCTTTCTTT	CASSPSGTGGVKVEAFF
TRBJ2-5	NA	NA	TRBV7-9	TGTGCCAGCAGCACCCGGACAAGCCAAGAGACCCAGTACTTC	CASSTRTSQETQYF
TRBJ1-3	TRBD1	NA	TRBV30	TGTGCCTGGAGTCCCGGGGACAGTAATATAAACACCATATATTTT	CAWSPGDSNINTIYF
TRBJ2-1	TRBD2	NA	TRBV5-1	TGCGCCAGCAGCTTGCAACCGGGACTAGCGGGAAGTGAGCAGTTCTTC	CASSLQPGLAGSEQFF
TRBJ1-6	TRBD1	NA	TRBV3-1/TRBV3-2	TGTGCCAGCAGCCAAACAGGGGGCGCAAATTCACCCCTCCACTTT	CASSQTGGANSPLHF
TRBJ2-2	NA	NA	TRBV2	TGTGCCAGCAGTTCTAGAGGAACCGGGGAGCTGTTTTTT	CASSSRGTGELFF
TRBJ1-2	NA	NA	TRBV18	TGTGCCAGCTCACCTATATCCAGTGAATATGGCTACACCTTC	CASSPISSEYGYTF
TRBJ1-6	NA	few	TRBV28	TGTGCCAGCAGTTCTCCGGTGACAGCGGGGAATTCACCCCTCCACTTT	CASSSPVTAGNSPLHF
TRBJ2-1	TRBD1	NA	TRBV28	TGTGCCAGCAGTCAGTACAGGGGTTCCAGCTACAATGAGCAGTTCTTC	CASSQYRGSSYNEQFF
TRBJ1-6	TRBD1	NA	TRBV6-2/TRBV6-3	TGTGCCAGCAGTGGGGACAGCTCTTCCTCACCCCTCCACTTT	CASSGDSSSSPLHF
TRBJ2-1	TRBD2	NA	TRBV30	TGTGCCTGGAGTGAGAGGGGCGGGACTACGCAGCAGTTCTTC	CAWSERGGTTQQFF
TRBJ2-3	TRBD1	NA	TRBV5-1	TGCGCCAGCAGCTCGACAGGGTGGACAGATACGCAGTATTTT	CASSSTGWTDTQYF
TRBJ2-2	TRBD1	NA	TRBV7-3	TGTGCCAGCAGCTTTACAGGGGGCGCGACCGGGGAGCTGTTTTTT	CASSFTGGATGELFF
TRBJ2-3	NA	NA	TRBV7-2	TGTGCCAGCAGCCGCTCTGGGCTCGGAAGCACAGATACGCAGTATTTT	CASSRSGLGSTDTQYF
TRBJ1-1	NA	NA	TRBV5-1	TGCGCCAGCAGCATGACAGATACTGAAGCTTTCTTT	CASSMTDTEAFF
TRBJ1-4	NA	NA	TRBV27	TGTGCCAGCAGACCTTTGCGGGCCGCTAATGAAAAACTGTTTTTT	CASRPLRAANEKLFF
TRBJ2-3	NA	few	TRBV7-9	TGTGCCAGCAGCCCCGTCGGGGGTAAGGATACGCAGTATTTT	CASSPVGGKDTQYF
TRBJ2-5	TRBD1	NA	TRBV7-6	TGTGCCAGCAGCTTTGGACAGGGTGCCCTCGGGACCCAGTACTTC	CASSFGQGALGTQYF
TRBJ1-1	NA	NA	TRBV7-2	TGTGCCAGCAGCTTAGCGGCGGGGAACACTGAAGCTTTCTTT	CASSLAAGNTEAFF
TRBJ1-2	TRBD1	NA	TRBV5-5	TGTGCCAGCAGCTCCGCCTACATATTGACAGGGCCCTATGGCTACACCTTC	CASSSAYILTGPYGYTF
TRBJ1-1	NA	NA	TRBV29-1	TGCAGCGTCGCGGGACGGCGGGGGAACACTGAAGCTTTCTTT	CSVAGRRGNTEAFF
TRBJ2-5	TRBD2	NA	TRBV28	TGTGCCAGCAGAGGTAGCGGGAAACGAGAGACCCAGTACTTC	CASRGSGKRETQYF
TRBJ2-3	TRBD2	NA	TRBV6-6	TGTGCCAGTAGCGGGAGTTCGAATACGCAGTATTTT	CASSGSSNTQYF
TRBJ1-2	TRBD1	once	TRBV27	TGTGCCAGCAGTTCCACCCCGGGACAGGGAGTTTATGGCTACACCTTC	CASSSTPGQGVYGYTF
TRBJ1-1	NA	NA	TRBV7-3	TGTGCCAGCAGCTTAACGGGAGGGAGTTCAGGGGCTTTCTTT	CASSLTGGSSGAFF